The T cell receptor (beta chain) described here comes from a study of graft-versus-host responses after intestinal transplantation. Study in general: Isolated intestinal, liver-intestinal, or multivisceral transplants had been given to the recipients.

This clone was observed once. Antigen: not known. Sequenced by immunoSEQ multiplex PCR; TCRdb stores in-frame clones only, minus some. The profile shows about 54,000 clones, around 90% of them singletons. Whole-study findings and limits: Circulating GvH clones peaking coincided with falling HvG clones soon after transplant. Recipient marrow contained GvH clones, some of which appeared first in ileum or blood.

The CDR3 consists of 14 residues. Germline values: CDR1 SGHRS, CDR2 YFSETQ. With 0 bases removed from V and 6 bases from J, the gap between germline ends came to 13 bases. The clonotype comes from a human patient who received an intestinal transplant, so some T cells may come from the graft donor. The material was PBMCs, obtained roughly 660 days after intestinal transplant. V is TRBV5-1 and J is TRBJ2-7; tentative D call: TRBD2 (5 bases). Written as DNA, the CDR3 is TGCGCCAGCAGCTTGGGGCGGGTTAGAGGCGAGCAGTACTTC. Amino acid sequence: CASSLGRVRGEQYF.